Presented here are 10 T cell receptor beta chains from one specimen sequenced in a study of T-cell memory formation after mild COVID-19. TCRdb fed the 5' RACE reads into MiXCR, producing one record per CDR3 protein. This table has hundreds of thousands of distinct CDR3 sequences, around 21% appearing once. The sequenced sample was PBMCs or a T cell subset sorted from them (not recorded which). These receptors were collected from an adult woman who had mild COVID-19 (a few samples of this study predate the infection). Cell type and time point are not known.

The V call is TRBV6-1, the J call TRBJ2-1; a possible D gene is TRBD2 (6 bases). Trimming cost V 4 bases and J 8 bases, with 18 bases left between them. The germline V gene encodes CDR1 MNHNS and CDR2 SASEGT. The CDR3 sequence is 15 residues long. CDR3 loop: CASSVIGREVDEQFF. DNA of the CDR3: TGTGCCAGCAGTGTTATAGGCAGGGAGGTAGATGAGCAGTTCTTC.

This clonotype was seen at least ten times. This chain links TRBV18 with TRBJ2-7; TRBD1 matches at 9 bases. Germline V lookup: CDR1 KGHSH, CDR2 LQKENI. V shed 2 bases and J 3 bases; nucleotides not matched to a gene: 5. This CDR3 spans 15 amino acids. Here the CDR3 reads CASSPEGQGNYEQYF. The CDR3 DNA follows: TGTGCCAGCTCACCAGAGGGACAGGGTAACTACGAGCAGTACTTC.

This clonotype was seen a few times. CDR3 nucleotides: TGTGCCAGCAGCACCCGGACCGGAACCGGGGAGCTGTTTTTT. Its translation: CASSTRTGTGELFF. The chain uses TRBV7-8 and TRBJ2-2; D is ambiguous. V shed 5 bases and J shed 5 bases, with 12 bases lying between them. This CDR3 is 14 amino acids long. Looked up from germline, CDR1 is SGHVS and CDR2 is FQNEAQ.

The chain employs TRBV5-6 and TRBJ1-1; no reliable D call. Germline CDR1 is SGHDT and CDR2 is YYEEEE. V was trimmed by 5 bases and J by 4 bases, leaving 12 bases between them. This CDR3 region has 13 residues. CDR3 coding DNA: TGTGCCAGCAGTCCCGGCATGAGCACTGAAGCTTTCTTT. Its protein is CASSPGMSTEAFF. The complete variable domain, with remaining parts taken from reference TRBV5-6 and TRBJ1-1, reads DAGVTQSPTHLIKTRGQQVTLRCSPKSGHDTVSWYQQALGQGPQFIFQYYEEEERQRGNFPDRFSGHQFPNYSSELNVNALLLGDSALYLCASSPGMSTEAFFGQGTRLTVV.

The rearrangement joins TRBV6-1 to TRBJ2-7, with D perhaps being TRBD1 or TRBD2 (6 bases each). The V and J ends lost 8 bases and 1 base respectively, with 12 bases between them. This CDR3 is built from 13 residues. The germline gives CDR1 MNHNS, CDR2 SASEGT. CDR3 protein: CASSWGASYEQYF. In DNA form, the CDR3 reads TGTGCCAGCTCTTGGGGGGCGTCCTACGAGCAGTACTTC.

This clonotype was seen repeatedly, ten times or more. The genes are TRBV25-1 and TRBJ2-2; D is unclear. V was clipped by 3 bases and J by 3 bases, with 2 bases between them. Germline V gene data show CDR1 as MGHDK and CDR2 as SYGVNS. This CDR3 is 12 amino acids long. CDR3 in amino acids: CASSDHTGELFF. The CDR3 DNA is TGTGCCAGCAGTGACCACACCGGGGAGCTGTTTTTT.

The rearrangement links TRBV6-6 to TRBJ2-5; TRBD2 matches at 7 bases. The CDR3 has 13 residues. Germline lookup yields CDR1 MNHNY and CDR2 SVGAGI (reference sequence). After removal of 2 bases from V and 5 bases from J, the junction contained 2 bases not matched to a gene. The CDR3: CASSYGRAETQYF. The CDR3 bases are TGTGCCAGCAGTTACGGGAGGGCCGAGACCCAGTACTTC.

The rearrangement links TRBV7-2 to TRBJ1-2; D remains unclear. Germline loops: CDR1 SGHTA, CDR2 FQGNSA. The CDR3 has 13 amino acids. Trimming left V 6 bases short and J 7 bases short, with 15 bases between. Here the CDR3 reads CASRAVGIVGYTF. The CDR3 region has the DNA TGTGCCAGCAGGGCCGTAGGGATCGTTGGCTACACCTTC. Drawing the rest from reference TRBV7-2 and TRBJ1-2, the complete variable domain is GAGVSQSPSNKVTEKGKDVELRCDPISGHTALYWYRQSLGQGLEFLIYFQGNSAPDKSGLPSDRFSAERTGGSVSTLTIQRTQQEDSAVYLCASRAVGIVGYTFGSGTRLTVV.

The J gene is TRBJ2-7, the V gene TRBV15; tentatively, D is TRBD1 (6 bases). Germline loops: CDR1 LNHNV, CDR2 YYDKDF (reference sequence). This CDR3 is built from 14 residues. Deletions cut 0 bases from V and 5 bases from J, with 11 bases between. For the CDR3, the DNA is TGTGCCACCAGCAGAGACAGGGGTGACAACGAGCAGTACTTC. It encodes CATSRDRGDNEQYF.

This clonotype was observed a handful of times. The V and J genes are TRBV6-2 or TRBV6-3 and TRBJ2-7; D remains ambiguous. The V end was cut by 7 bases, the J end by 6 bases, with 13 bases between. The CDR3 is made up of 12 amino acids. CDR1 and CDR2 from the germline V gene are MNHEY and SVGEGT. CDR3 in amino acids: CASKFGIGEQYF. The CDR3 DNA is TGTGCCAGCAAGTTCGGAATAGGCGAGCAGTACTTC.